This T cell receptor beta chain comes out of a study of cytomegalovirus exposure and HLA in healthy donors. Notes on the study in general: Through in vitro validation, a few CMV-associated chains were shown to be specific for CMV antigens. A later analysis linked a missense DCLRE1C variant to TCR beta V- and J-gene trimming. Productive rates of about 87% or about 30% were seen for most TCR beta V segments in an earlier analysis.

Researchers ran the PCR with 60 Vbeta and 13 Jbeta primers. Sequencing was performed with immunoSEQ multiplex PCR; in TCRdb, only in-frame clones are kept and a portion is missing. The sample lists roughly 160,000 clones, over 70% occurring once. This clone was seen only once. The antigen remains undetermined. V was trimmed by 3 bases and J by 2 bases, leaving 11 bases between them. This CDR3 spans 14 amino acids. CDR1 WSHSY and CDR2 SAAADI come from the germline V gene. This clonotype originated in a woman aged 45-59 years in good health and CMV-seropositive. This chain links TRBV10-2 with TRBJ2-7; perhaps TRBD1 as D (6 bases). Sequencing was carried out using PBMCs. CDR3 sequence: CASSDNRDTYEQYF. The CDR3 DNA sequence: TGCGCCAGCAGTGACAACAGGGATACCTACGAGCAGTACTTC.